The next 21 T cell receptor beta chains were all read from a single sample in a study of blood T cell repertoires in COVID-19. Profiled with immunoSEQ multiplex PCR; TCRdb holds only in-frame clones, not every one. The sample lists under 70,000 clones, around 90% occurring once. Sequenced input: peripheral blood. Source of these receptors: a woman between 18 and 29 years old with acute or convalescent COVID-19.

The chain has TRBV9 and TRBJ2-7; 9 bases are a match to TRBD2. The CDR3 totals 14 residues. Germline V gene sequence: CDR1 SGDLS, CDR2 YYNGEE. V shed 3 bases and J 0 bases; nucleotides not matched to a gene: 1. CDR3 sequence: CASSGSGSSYEQYF. In DNA, the CDR3 is TGTGCCAGCAGCGGTAGCGGGAGCTCCTACGAGCAGTACTTC. Looking up the rest from reference TRBV9 and TRBJ2-7 gives the full variable domain: DSGVTQTPKHLITATGQRVTLRCSPRSGDLSVYWYQQSLDQGLQFLIQYYNGEERAKGNILERFSAQQFPDLHSELNLSSLELGDSALYFCASSGSGSSYEQYFGPGTRLTVT.

The chain carries TRBV25-1 and TRBJ1-3; D ambiguous. CDR1 is MGHDK, CDR2 SYGVNS, per germline. The V end lost 5 bases, the J end lost 0 bases, and 5 bases lay between the germline ends. CDR3 size: 13 residues. The CDR3 loop reads CASSPSSGNTIYF. The CDR3 DNA sequence: TGTGCCAGCAGTCCTTCCTCTGGAAACACCATATATTTT.

This clone was recorded only once. The V and J genes are TRBV7-6 and TRBJ2-3, with unresolved D. Germline lookup yields CDR1 SGHVS and CDR2 FNYEAQ. The germline V and J ends were trimmed by 3 bases and 2 bases, with 12 bases remaining between them. CDR3 length: 15 amino acids. The CDR3 DNA follows: TGTGCCAGCAGCTTTTTATCTGGGCACACAGATACGCAGTATTTT. Amino acid sequence: CASSFLSGHTDTQYF. The complete variable domain, with remaining parts taken from reference TRBV7-6 and TRBJ2-3, reads GAGVSQSPRYKVTKRGQDVALRCDPISGHVSLYWYRQALGQGPEFLTYFNYEAQQDKSGLPNDRFSAERPEGSISTLTIQRTEQRDSAMYRCASSFLSGHTDTQYFGPGTRLTVL.

V and J are TRBV4-2 and TRBJ2-5; D unclear. Germline V CDR1 and CDR2: LGHNA, YNFKEQ. The length of the CDR3 is 13 residues. V was pared by 1 base and J by 2 bases, with 5 bases between. The CDR3 loop is CASSQVQQETQYF. In DNA, the CDR3 is TGTGCCAGCAGCCAAGTCCAGCAAGAGACCCAGTACTTC.

This chain links TRBV2 with TRBJ1-1; tentative D call: TRBD1 (5 bases). The CDR3 is 13 amino acids. V was cut by 8 bases and J by 1 base, with 11 bases left in between. Germline V CDR1 and CDR2: SNHLY, FYNNEI. In DNA form, the CDR3 reads TGTGCCAGCGGCTTCGGGGGGAACACTGAAGCTTTCTTT. This gives the protein CASGFGGNTEAFF.

This chain joins TRBV13 and TRBJ2-3; TRBD2 matches at 7 bases. The germline V gene has CDR1 PRHDT and CDR2 FYEKMQ (reference sequence). J lost 2 bases, V lost 2 bases, and 7 bases had no gene match. The CDR3 is 16 residues long. For the CDR3, the DNA is TGTGCCAGCAGCTTAAGAGGAAGCGGGGACACAGATACGCAGTATTTT. Amino acids: CASSLRGSGDTDTQYF.

The CDR3 bases are TGTGCCAGCAGCGTAAATACGGTAAACACCGGGGAGCTGTTTTTT. It codes for CASSVNTVNTGELFF. The rearrangement uses TRBV9 and TRBJ2-2; no reliable D call. The germline V and J ends were trimmed by 1 base and 2 bases, with 9 bases remaining between them. Germline loops: CDR1 SGDLS, CDR2 YYNGEE. The CDR3 covers 15 residues.

The rearrangement joins TRBV19 to TRBJ2-1, with 15 bases fitting TRBD2. V was clipped by 3 bases and J by 7 bases; unmatched bases: 4. This CDR3 has 16 amino acids. Looked up from germline, CDR1 is LNHDA and CDR2 is SQIVND (reference sequence). The CDR3 spells CASSMGGTSGRNEQFF. The CDR3 DNA reads as TGTGCCAGTAGTATGGGCGGGACTAGCGGGAGGAATGAGCAGTTCTTC.

The chain has TRBV27 and TRBJ2-1; tentative D call: TRBD2 (5 bases). V was trimmed by 3 bases and J by 0 bases, leaving 12 bases between them. There are 16 residues in the CDR3. CDR1 is MNHEY, CDR2 SMNVEV, per germline (reference sequence). DNA for the CDR3: TGTGCCAGCAGTTTGAGCGGTAGTAGCTCCTACAATGAGCAGTTCTTC. As protein: CASSLSGSSSYNEQFF.

The V and J genes are TRBV19 and TRBJ1-1, with 9 positions matching TRBD1. The CDR3 totals 15 residues. Germline V gene sequence: CDR1 LNHDA, CDR2 SQIVND (reference sequence). The junction had 11 bases not matched to a gene; V was cut back by 6 bases and J by 6 bases. The CDR3 loop reads CASSPNRDRVSEAFF. CDR3 bases: TGTGCCAGTAGCCCGAACCGGGACAGGGTGTCTGAAGCTTTCTTT.

The CDR3 sequence is CAWLGAGDTQYF. CDR3 nucleotide sequence: TGTGCCTGGTTGGGGGCAGGGGATACGCAGTATTTT. The V gene is TRBV30, the J gene TRBJ2-3, with D tentatively TRBD1 (6 bases). Trimming removed 5 bases at V and 6 bases at J, with 12 bases between. Germline CDR1 and CDR2: GTSNPN and SVGIG (reference sequence). The CDR3 covers 12 residues.

V and J are TRBV5-1 and TRBJ2-7; 7 bases map to TRBD2. The CDR3 has 16 amino acids. CDR1 and CDR2 from the germline V gene are SGHRS and YFSETQ. J lost 6 bases, V lost 4 bases, and 16 bases had no gene match. CDR3 sequence (DNA): TGCGCCAGCAGCCCCATCGCAGGGACCTCGGGGGGCGAGCAGTACTTC. As protein: CASSPIAGTSGGEQYF.

DNA for the CDR3: TGCAGCGTTGGACTGGGGGGGTTTAACTATGGCTACACCTTC. It yields the protein CSVGLGGFNYGYTF. The rearrangement joins TRBV29-1 to TRBJ1-2; weak D call: TRBD1 (5 bases). Looked up from germline, CDR1 is SQVTM and CDR2 is ANQGSEA. Trimming shortened V by 4 bases and J by 1 base, and 13 bases separated the two germline ends. This CDR3 is 14 amino acids long.

V gene TRBV28 combines with J gene TRBJ1-5, with TRBD1 identical over 7 bases. Germline values: CDR1 MDHEN, CDR2 SYDVKM. CDR3 length: 18 amino acids. Losses at the gene ends were 2 bases for V and 3 bases for J; bases not matched to a gene: 13. The CDR3 nucleotides read TGTGCCAGCAGTTTACTGCGGCCCGGACAGGTTAACAATCAGCCCCAGCATTTT. Protein product: CASSLLRPGQVNNQPQHF.

J is TRBJ2-2 and V is TRBV7-2; TRBD1 matches 10 bases. Germline CDR1 is SGHTA and CDR2 is FQGNSA. The CDR3 covers 14 residues. Germline trimming cut 3 bases from V and 8 bases from J; bases unmatched to any gene: 3. The CDR3 DNA is TGTGCCAGCAGCTTGGGGACAGGGGCAGGGGAGCTGTTTTTT. Its translation: CASSLGTGAGELFF.

The rearrangement joins TRBV5-6 to TRBJ2-7; 10 bases are a match to TRBD2. From germline, CDR1 is SGHDT and CDR2 YYEEEE. The J segment lost 1 base and the V segment lost 4 bases, leaving 5 bases of the junction unmatched. The CDR3 length is 15 residues. The CDR3 is CASSHRLAGSYEQYF. The CDR3 bases are TGTGCCAGCAGCCACCGACTAGCGGGTTCCTACGAGCAGTACTTC.

V gene TRBV15 combines with J gene TRBJ2-1; 7 bases are shared with TRBD2. There are 16 residues in the CDR3. Germline CDR1 reads LNHNV; CDR2 reads YYDKDF (reference sequence). V lost 0 bases to trimming and J lost 5 bases; unmatched junction nucleotides: 7. The CDR3 reads CATSRDSRDYHNEQFF. The CDR3 DNA sequence: TGTGCCACCAGCAGAGATTCCCGGGACTATCACAATGAGCAGTTCTTC.

This clone was recorded only once. V is TRBV7-9 and J is TRBJ2-1, with TRBD2 identical over 11 bases. This CDR3 has 18 amino acids. Per germline, CDR1 SEHNR and CDR2 FQNEAQ (reference sequence). V gave up 0 bases and J gave up 5 bases; unmatched junction bases: 9. The CDR3 loop reads CASSLAGASGGHNNEQFF. The CDR3 DNA sequence: TGTGCCAGCAGCTTAGCGGGGGCTAGCGGGGGGCACAACAATGAGCAGTTCTTC.

The chain links TRBV28 to TRBJ1-2; the D is unclear. The CDR3 covers 13 residues. The germline gives CDR1 MDHEN, CDR2 SYDVKM. V was shortened by 5 bases and J by 8 bases, with 15 bases between the two germline ends. CDR3 amino acids: CASSRTLFEGYTF. CDR3 DNA sequence: TGTGCCAGCAGTCGAACATTGTTCGAAGGCTACACCTTC.

The V gene is TRBV4-1, the J gene TRBJ2-1; perhaps TRBD2 as D (6 bases). The CDR3 extends over 13 amino acids. Germline V gives CDR1 MGHRA, CDR2 YSYEKL. V lost 8 bases, J lost 0 bases, and 8 bases lay in between. CDR3 sequence: CASRGSSYNEQFF. The CDR3 DNA sequence: TGCGCCAGCCGGGGGAGCTCCTACAATGAGCAGTTCTTC.

This sequence joins TRBV7-2 and TRBJ2-5, with TRBD1 matching 9 bases. Unmatched junction bases numbered 7, after V lost 5 bases and J lost 6 bases. CDR3 length: 14 residues. In germline, CDR1 is SGHTA, CDR2 FQGNSA. The CDR3 bases are TGTGCCAGCAGCATTGGGACAGGGAGCAAGACCCAGTACTTC. Its translation is CASSIGTGSKTQYF.